This is a list of T cell receptor beta chains from one sample in a study of T cell repertoires in cytomegalovirus infection. The antigens these receptors bind are not known. TCRdb recomputed calls from the reads with MiXCR, one row per CDR3 protein. The sample lists roughly 860,000 distinct CDR3 sequences, approximately 32% occurring once. The sequences come from cultured CD8+ T cells from PBMCs, collected from culture after CMV antigen stimulation. Source of these receptors: a human donor in good health (CMV status not recorded). Some clones in this sample may be carry-over from other donors' samples. Both conserved end residues are part of each CDR3. Fields, in order: CDR3 DNA, CDR3 protein, clone size, D gene, V gene, J gene. The D gene is left open where the match is weak. A clone size is listed for some rows: how often the clone was seen (once, few, many), or a class if it is expanded.

CDR3 DNA: TGTGCCAGCACCCCACCAGACAGGGGCCCTTACAATGAGCAGTTCTTC
CDR3 protein: CASTPPDRGPYNEQFF
clone size: few
D gene: TRBD1
V gene: TRBV12-3/TRBV12-4
J gene: TRBJ2-1

CDR3 DNA: TGTGCCAGCAGTTTACAAGGGGCCAGGTACGAGCAGTACTTC
CDR3 protein: CASSLQGARYEQYF
clone size: few
D gene: -
V gene: TRBV12-3/TRBV12-4
J gene: TRBJ2-7

CDR3 DNA: TGCGCCAGCAGCTTGGCTAGCGGGGGAGTCCACAATGAGCAGTTCTTC
CDR3 protein: CASSLASGGVHNEQFF
clone size: -
D gene: TRBD2
V gene: TRBV5-1
J gene: TRBJ2-1

CDR3 DNA: TGTGCCAGTAGTACCCCCGGCAGGGCGTATAGCAATCAGCCCCAGCATTTT
CDR3 protein: CASSTPGRAYSNQPQHF
clone size: -
D gene: -
V gene: TRBV19
J gene: TRBJ1-5

CDR3 DNA: TGTGCCGCAGGAAACAATGAGCAGTTCTTC
CDR3 protein: CAAGNNEQFF
clone size: -
D gene: -
V gene: TRBV6-2/TRBV6-3
J gene: TRBJ2-1

CDR3 DNA: TGTGCCAGCAGCGCCCAATATGGGGATTATGGCTACACCTTC
CDR3 protein: CASSAQYGDYGYTF
clone size: -
D gene: -
V gene: TRBV9
J gene: TRBJ1-2

CDR3 DNA: TGTGCCAGCAGCTTACCAGGGATCAATGAGCAGTTCTTC
CDR3 protein: CASSLPGINEQFF
clone size: -
D gene: -
V gene: TRBV11-2
J gene: TRBJ2-1

CDR3 DNA: TGTGCCAGCAGCCCTTCCGGGACAGGACAGAGACGGGCCCAGTACTTC
CDR3 protein: CASSPSGTGQRRAQYF
clone size: few
D gene: TRBD1
V gene: TRBV14
J gene: TRBJ2-5

CDR3 DNA: TGTGCCAGCAGTTACTCTGGCCCCCCGTACAATGAGCAGTTCTTC
CDR3 protein: CASSYSGPPYNEQFF
clone size: -
D gene: -
V gene: TRBV6-5
J gene: TRBJ2-1

CDR3 DNA: TGTGCCAGCAGCTCCGGGTCCTCCTTCGTCTACAATGAGCAGTTCTTC
CDR3 protein: CASSSGSSFVYNEQFF
clone size: many
D gene: -
V gene: TRBV7-2
J gene: TRBJ2-1

CDR3 DNA: TGCGCCAGCAGCCAAGGGCAAGGACAGGGGAGCAATCAGCCCCAGCATTTT
CDR3 protein: CASSQGQGQGSNQPQHF
clone size: -
D gene: TRBD1
V gene: TRBV4-1
J gene: TRBJ1-5

CDR3 DNA: TGTGCCAGCAGTCCCCACATCTATGACAGGGTAAGGAGCAATCAGCCCCAGCATTTT
CDR3 protein: CASSPHIYDRVRSNQPQHF
clone size: few
D gene: TRBD1
V gene: TRBV27
J gene: TRBJ1-5

CDR3 DNA: TGCGCCAGCAGCCAAGAGCGAAGCAGCTCCTACGAGCAGTACTTC
CDR3 protein: CASSQERSSSYEQYF
clone size: -
D gene: -
V gene: TRBV4-1
J gene: TRBJ2-7

CDR3 DNA: TGTGCCAGCAGCTTAGGCCTAGCGGGAACTACTAGCACAGATACGCAGTATTTT
CDR3 protein: CASSLGLAGTTSTDTQYF
clone size: few
D gene: TRBD2
V gene: TRBV7-6
J gene: TRBJ2-3

CDR3 DNA: TGTGCCAGCAGCCTGGCGGACCGTCGGACTGAAGCTTTCTTT
CDR3 protein: CASSLADRRTEAFF
clone size: -
D gene: -
V gene: TRBV4-2
J gene: TRBJ1-1